Included here is one T cell receptor beta chain sequence, with context. The CDR3 covers 15 residues. With 5 bases removed from V and 1 base from J, the gap between germline ends came to 15 bases. Germline V lookup: CDR1 LGHDT, CDR2 YNNKEL (reference sequence). Patients aged 18 to 65 had newly diagnosed hyperthyroidism lasting under 2 months. Sampled blood dates from first hyperthyroidism diagnosis, and it precedes any ophthalmopathy symptoms. RNA transcripts served as the template for amplifying TCR beta CDR3 regions. TCR CDR3 regions were first amplified by RT-PCR with HTBI primers. One entry per CDR3 protein results from TCRdb running MiXCR on the multiplex PCR reads. This table holds around 280,000 distinct CDR3 sequences, about 14% found once. The data stem from a study of T cells in Graves' hyperthyroidism and ophthalmopathy.

Sequenced input: blood. V is TRBV3-1 and J is TRBJ2-7; tentatively, D is TRBD1 or TRBD2 (6 bases each). The receptor was isolated from a woman aged 25 to 39 with Graves' hyperthyroidism that later progressed to Graves' ophthalmopathy. CDR3 amino acids: CASSATGAGSYEQYF. The CDR3 bases are TGTGCCAGCAGCGCCACGGGGGCAGGGTCCTACGAGCAGTACTTC.